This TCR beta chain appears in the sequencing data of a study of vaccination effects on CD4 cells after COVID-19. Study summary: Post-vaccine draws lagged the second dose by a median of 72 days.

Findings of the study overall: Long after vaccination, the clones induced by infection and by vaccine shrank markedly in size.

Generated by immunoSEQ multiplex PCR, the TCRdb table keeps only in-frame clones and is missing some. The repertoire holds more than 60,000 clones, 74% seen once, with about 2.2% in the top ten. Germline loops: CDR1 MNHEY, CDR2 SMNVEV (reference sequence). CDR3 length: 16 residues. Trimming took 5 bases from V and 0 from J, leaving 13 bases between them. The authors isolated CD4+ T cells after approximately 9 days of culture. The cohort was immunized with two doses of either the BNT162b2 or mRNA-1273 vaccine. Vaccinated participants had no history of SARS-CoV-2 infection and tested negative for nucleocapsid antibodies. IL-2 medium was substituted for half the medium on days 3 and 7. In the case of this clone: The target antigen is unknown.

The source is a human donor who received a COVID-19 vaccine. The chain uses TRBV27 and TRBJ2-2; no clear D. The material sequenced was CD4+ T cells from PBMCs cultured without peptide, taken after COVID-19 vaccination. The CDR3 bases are TGTGCCAGCAGTAAGATTCTAGGGACGAACACCGGGGAGCTGTTTTTT. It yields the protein CASSKILGTNTGELFF.